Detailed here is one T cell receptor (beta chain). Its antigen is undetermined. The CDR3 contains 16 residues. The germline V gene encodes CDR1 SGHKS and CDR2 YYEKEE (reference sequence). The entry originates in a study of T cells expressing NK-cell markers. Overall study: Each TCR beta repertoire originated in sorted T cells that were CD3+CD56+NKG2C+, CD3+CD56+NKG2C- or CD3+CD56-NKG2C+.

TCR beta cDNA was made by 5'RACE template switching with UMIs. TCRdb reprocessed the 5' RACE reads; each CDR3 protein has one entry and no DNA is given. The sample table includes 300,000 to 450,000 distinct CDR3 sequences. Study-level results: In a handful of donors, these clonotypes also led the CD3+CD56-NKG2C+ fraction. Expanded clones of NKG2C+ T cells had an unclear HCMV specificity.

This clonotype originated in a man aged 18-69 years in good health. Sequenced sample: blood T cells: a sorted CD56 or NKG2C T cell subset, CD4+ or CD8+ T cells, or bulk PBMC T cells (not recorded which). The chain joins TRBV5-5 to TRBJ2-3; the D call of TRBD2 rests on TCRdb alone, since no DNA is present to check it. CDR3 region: CASSWTSGGAGDTQYF.